This TCR beta chain derives from a study of beta chain features in type 1 diabetes. About the study: Taken together, all samples contributed roughly 100 million examined sorted cells.

This clone came up many times. The germline V gene has CDR1 SGHDN and CDR2 FVKESK. The CDR3 extends over 20 amino acids. V was cut by 0 bases and J by 0 bases, with 18 bases left in between. Reverse transcribing all isolated RNA meant expressed TCRB transcripts were sequenced. Measured with immunoSEQ multiplex PCR; TCRdb has only the in-frame clones, and not every one. Of 200,000 to 250,000 clones listed, about 25% are singletons. What was sequenced was central memory CD4+ T cells from blood. This chain connects TRBV14 to TRBJ2-6, with D tentatively TRBD2 (6 bases). The clonotype originates from a man aged 25 to 45 in good health. CDR3 nucleotide sequence: TGTGCCAGCAGCCAAGAAGGGGAGGACTCAGGAACCTCTGGGGCCAACGTCCTGACTTTC. Amino acids: CASSQEGEDSGTSGANVLTF.